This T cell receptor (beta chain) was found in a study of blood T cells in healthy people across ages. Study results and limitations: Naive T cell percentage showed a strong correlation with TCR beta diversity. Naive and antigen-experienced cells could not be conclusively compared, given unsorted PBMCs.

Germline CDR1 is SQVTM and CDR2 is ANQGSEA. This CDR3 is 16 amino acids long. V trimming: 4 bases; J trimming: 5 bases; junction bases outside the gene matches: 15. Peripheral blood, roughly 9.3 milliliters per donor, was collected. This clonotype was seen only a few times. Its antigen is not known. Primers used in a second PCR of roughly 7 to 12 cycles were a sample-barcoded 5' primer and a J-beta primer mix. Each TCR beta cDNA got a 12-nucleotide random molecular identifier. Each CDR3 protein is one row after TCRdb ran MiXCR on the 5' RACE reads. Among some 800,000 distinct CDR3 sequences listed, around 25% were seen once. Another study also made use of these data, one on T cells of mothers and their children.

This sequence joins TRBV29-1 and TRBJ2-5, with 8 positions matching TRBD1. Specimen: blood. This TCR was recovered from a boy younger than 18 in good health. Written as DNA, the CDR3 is TGCAGCGTTGGGGGGAAAGGGACAGGAAGAATGGAGACCCAGTACTTC. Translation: CSVGGKGTGRMETQYF.